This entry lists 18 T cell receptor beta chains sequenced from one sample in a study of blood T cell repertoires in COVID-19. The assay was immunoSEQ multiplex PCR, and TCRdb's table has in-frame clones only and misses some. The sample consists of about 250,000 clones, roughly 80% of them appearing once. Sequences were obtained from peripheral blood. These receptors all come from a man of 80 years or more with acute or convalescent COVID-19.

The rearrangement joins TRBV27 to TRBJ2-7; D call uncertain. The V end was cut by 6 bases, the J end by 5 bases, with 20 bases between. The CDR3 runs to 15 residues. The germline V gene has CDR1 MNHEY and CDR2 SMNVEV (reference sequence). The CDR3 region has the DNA TGTGCCAGCAGCTCAGGAACCTTTCGGTGGCACGAGCAGTACTTC. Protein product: CASSSGTFRWHEQYF.

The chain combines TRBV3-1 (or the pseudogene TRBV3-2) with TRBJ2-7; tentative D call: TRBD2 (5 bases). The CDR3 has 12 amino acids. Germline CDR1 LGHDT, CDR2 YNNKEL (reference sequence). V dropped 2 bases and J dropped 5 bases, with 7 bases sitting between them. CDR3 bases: TGTGCCAGCAGCCAAACAGCGGACGAGCAGTACTTC. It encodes CASSQTADEQYF.

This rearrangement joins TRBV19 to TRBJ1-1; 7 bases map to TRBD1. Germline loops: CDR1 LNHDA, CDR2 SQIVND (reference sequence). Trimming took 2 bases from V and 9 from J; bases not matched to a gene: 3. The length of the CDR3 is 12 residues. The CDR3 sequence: CASSIRQGKAFF. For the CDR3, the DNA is TGTGCCAGTAGTATACGACAGGGCAAAGCTTTCTTT.

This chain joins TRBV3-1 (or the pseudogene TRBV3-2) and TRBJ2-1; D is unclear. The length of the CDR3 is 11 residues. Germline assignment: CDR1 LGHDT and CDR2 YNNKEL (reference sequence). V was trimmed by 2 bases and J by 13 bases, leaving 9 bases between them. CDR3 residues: CASSQSVRQFF. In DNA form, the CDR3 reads TGTGCCAGCAGCCAATCTGTCAGACAGTTCTTC.

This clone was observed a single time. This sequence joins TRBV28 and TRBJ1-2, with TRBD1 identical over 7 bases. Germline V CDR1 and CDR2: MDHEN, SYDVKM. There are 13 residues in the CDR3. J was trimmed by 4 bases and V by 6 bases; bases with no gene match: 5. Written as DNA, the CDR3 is TGTGCCAGCAGGACAGGGCTCGCCTATGGCTACACCTTC. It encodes CASRTGLAYGYTF.

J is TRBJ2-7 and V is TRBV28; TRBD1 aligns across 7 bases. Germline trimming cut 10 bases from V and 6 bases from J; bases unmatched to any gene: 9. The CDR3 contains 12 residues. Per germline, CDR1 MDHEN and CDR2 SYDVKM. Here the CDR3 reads CATSVGGSEQYF. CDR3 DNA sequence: TGTGCCACCTCGGTAGGGGGCTCCGAGCAGTACTTC.

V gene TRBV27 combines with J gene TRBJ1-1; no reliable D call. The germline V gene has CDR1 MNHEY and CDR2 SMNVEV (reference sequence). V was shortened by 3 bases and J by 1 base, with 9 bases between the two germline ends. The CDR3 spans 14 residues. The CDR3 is CASSFYSKNTEAFF. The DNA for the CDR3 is TGTGCCAGCAGTTTTTATTCTAAGAACACTGAAGCTTTCTTT.

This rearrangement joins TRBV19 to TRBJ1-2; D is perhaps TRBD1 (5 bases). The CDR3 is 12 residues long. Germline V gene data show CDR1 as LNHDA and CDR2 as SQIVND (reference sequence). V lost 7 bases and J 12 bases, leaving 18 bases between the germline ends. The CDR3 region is CASTRQGRDHTF. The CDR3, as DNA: TGTGCCAGTACCCGACAAGGGCGGGACCACACCTTC.

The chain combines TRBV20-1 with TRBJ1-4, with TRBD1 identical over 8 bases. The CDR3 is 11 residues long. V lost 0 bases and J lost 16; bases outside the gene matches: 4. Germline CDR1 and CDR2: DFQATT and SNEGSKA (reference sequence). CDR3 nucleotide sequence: TGCAGTGCTAGAGATCGTGGACAGGGGTTTTTT. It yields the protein CSARDRGQGFF.

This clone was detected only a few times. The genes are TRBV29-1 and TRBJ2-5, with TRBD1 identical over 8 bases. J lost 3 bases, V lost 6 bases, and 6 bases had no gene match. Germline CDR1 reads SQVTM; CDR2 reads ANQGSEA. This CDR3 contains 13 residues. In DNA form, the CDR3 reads TGCAGCGTCGGTCAGGGGGCGGAAGAGACCCAGTACTTC. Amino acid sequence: CSVGQGAEETQYF.

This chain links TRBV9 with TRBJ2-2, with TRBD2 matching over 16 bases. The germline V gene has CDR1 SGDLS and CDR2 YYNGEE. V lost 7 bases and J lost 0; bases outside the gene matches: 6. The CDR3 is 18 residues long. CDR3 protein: CASEGLAGGAPNTGELFF. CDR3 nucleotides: TGTGCCAGCGAGGGACTAGCGGGGGGGGCCCCGAACACCGGGGAGCTGTTTTTT.

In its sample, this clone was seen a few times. In DNA, the CDR3 is TGTGCCAGCAGTTTAGGAGGGGCGGGCGGCTACACCTTC. This sequence encodes CASSLGGAGGYTF. The gene calls are TRBV6-5 and TRBJ1-2, with TRBD1 as a possible D gene (5 bases). V lost 4 bases, J lost 8 bases, and 14 bases lay in between. CDR1 MNHEY and CDR2 SVGAGI come from the germline V gene. The CDR3 extends over 13 amino acids.

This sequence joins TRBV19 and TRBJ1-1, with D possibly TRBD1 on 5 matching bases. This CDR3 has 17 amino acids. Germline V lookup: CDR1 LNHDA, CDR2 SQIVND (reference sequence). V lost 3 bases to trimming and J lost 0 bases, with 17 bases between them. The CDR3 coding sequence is TGTGCCAGTAGTATCGGGGGGACCGGGAAAATGAACACTGAAGCTTTCTTT. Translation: CASSIGGTGKMNTEAFF. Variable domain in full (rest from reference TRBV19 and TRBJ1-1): DGGITQSPKYLFRKEGQNVTLSCEQNLNHDAMYWYRQDPGQGLRLIYYSQIVNDFQKGDIAEGYSVSREKKESFPLTVTSAQKNPTAFYLCASSIGGTGKMNTEAFFGQGTRLTVV.

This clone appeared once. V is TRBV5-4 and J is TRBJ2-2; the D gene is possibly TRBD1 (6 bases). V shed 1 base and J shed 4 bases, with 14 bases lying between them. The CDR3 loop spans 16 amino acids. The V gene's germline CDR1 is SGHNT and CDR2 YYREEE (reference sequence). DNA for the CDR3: TGTGCCAGCAGCTTGTTGGGGGCAAAGCCCACCGGGGAGCTGTTTTTT. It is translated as CASSLLGAKPTGELFF. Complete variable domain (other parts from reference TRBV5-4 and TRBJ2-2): ETGVTQSPTHLIKTRGQQVTLRCSSQSGHNTVSWYQQALGQGPQFIFQYYREEENGRGNFPPRFSGLQFPNYSSELNVNALELDDSALYLCASSLLGAKPTGELFFGEGSRLTVL.

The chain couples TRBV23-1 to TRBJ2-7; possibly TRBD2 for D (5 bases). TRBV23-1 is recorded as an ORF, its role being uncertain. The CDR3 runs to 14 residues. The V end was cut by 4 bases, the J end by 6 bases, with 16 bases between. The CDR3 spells CASSPRPGNTEQYF. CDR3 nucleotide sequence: TGCGCCAGCAGTCCTCGGCCGGGGAACACCGAGCAGTACTTC.

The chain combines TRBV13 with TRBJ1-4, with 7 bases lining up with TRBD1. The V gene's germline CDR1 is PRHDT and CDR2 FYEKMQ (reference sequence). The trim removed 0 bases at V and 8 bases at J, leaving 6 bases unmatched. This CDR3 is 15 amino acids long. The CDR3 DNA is TGTGCCAGCAGCTTAGGTGGGACAGTGGGCGAAAAACTGTTTTTT. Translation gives CASSLGGTVGEKLFF. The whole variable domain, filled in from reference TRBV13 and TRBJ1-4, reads AAGVIQSPRHLIKEKRETATLKCYPIPRHDTVYWYQQGPGQDPQFLISFYEKMQSDKGSIPDRFSAQQFSDYHSELNMSSLELGDSALYFCASSLGGTVGEKLFFGSGTQLSVL.

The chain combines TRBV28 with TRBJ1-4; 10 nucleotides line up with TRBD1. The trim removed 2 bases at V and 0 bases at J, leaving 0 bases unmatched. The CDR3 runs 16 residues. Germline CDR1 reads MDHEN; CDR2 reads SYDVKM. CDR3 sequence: CASSLGTGATNEKLFF. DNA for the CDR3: TGTGCCAGCAGTTTAGGGACAGGGGCAACTAATGAAAAACTGTTTTTT.

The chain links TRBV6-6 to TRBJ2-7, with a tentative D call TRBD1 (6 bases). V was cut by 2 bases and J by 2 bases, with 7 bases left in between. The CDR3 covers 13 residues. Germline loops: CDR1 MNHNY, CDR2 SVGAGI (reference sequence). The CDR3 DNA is TGTGCCAGCAGTTACGGGACAACCTACGAGCAGTACTTC. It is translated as CASSYGTTYEQYF.